The source of this T cell receptor (beta chain) is a study of Graves' ophthalmopathy and Graves' hyperthyroidism. Study-level findings and limits: The model predicted ophthalmopathy progression with 70.59% sensitivity and less than 80% specificity.

Of note for this clonotype: Its antigen is as yet unknown.

Disease in donors with ophthalmopathy had moderate-to-severe activity, CAS ≥3, NOSPECS ≥4 and under 3 months' duration. Exclusion criteria comprised other autoimmune diseases, uncontrolled infections, pregnancy or lactation in patients. The sequenced template was RNA, covering the TCR beta CDR3 region. The authors performed first-round RT-PCR with HTBI primers and then a second-round multiplex PCR. MiXCR, run by TCRdb on the multiplex PCR reads, gives a single entry per CDR3 protein. The profile shows 200,000 to 250,000 distinct CDR3 sequences, roughly 21% of them singletons. The germline CDR1 and CDR2 sequences are SGHRS and YFSETQ. V trimming: 4 bases; J trimming: 6 bases; junction bases outside the gene matches: 9. CDR3 length equals 16 residues.

This clonotype was obtained from a woman aged 45-60 years with Graves' ophthalmopathy. Sequences were obtained from peripheral blood. The chain is built from TRBV5-1 and TRBJ2-2; 10 bases are shared with TRBD2. The CDR3 nucleotides are TGCGCCAGCAGCCCCGGGACTAGCGACTGGTCCGGGGAGCTGTTTTTT. Its protein is CASSPGTSDWSGELFF.